This T cell receptor beta chain was sequenced during a study of CD8+ T cells in alopecia areata. Germline-derived CDR1 and CDR2 are SGHRS and YFSETQ. The ends lost 2 bases at V and 6 bases at J; junction bases unmatched: 6. The length of the CDR3 is 15 residues. RNA was isolated and reverse transcribed to cDNA, the sequencing template. Measured with immunoSEQ multiplex PCR; TCRdb has only the in-frame clones, and not every one. The top ten clones hold 2.8% of a sample with more than 95,000 clones, over 60% of them seen once. Sequences were obtained from CD4+ T cells sorted from blood. The TCR sequence derives from a human donor in good health. The chain joins TRBV5-1 to TRBJ2-3, with 10 bases matching TRBD1. CDR3 region: CASSFTGQGSDTQYF. DNA for the CDR3: TGCGCCAGCAGCTTTACGGGACAGGGGTCGGATACGCAGTATTTT.